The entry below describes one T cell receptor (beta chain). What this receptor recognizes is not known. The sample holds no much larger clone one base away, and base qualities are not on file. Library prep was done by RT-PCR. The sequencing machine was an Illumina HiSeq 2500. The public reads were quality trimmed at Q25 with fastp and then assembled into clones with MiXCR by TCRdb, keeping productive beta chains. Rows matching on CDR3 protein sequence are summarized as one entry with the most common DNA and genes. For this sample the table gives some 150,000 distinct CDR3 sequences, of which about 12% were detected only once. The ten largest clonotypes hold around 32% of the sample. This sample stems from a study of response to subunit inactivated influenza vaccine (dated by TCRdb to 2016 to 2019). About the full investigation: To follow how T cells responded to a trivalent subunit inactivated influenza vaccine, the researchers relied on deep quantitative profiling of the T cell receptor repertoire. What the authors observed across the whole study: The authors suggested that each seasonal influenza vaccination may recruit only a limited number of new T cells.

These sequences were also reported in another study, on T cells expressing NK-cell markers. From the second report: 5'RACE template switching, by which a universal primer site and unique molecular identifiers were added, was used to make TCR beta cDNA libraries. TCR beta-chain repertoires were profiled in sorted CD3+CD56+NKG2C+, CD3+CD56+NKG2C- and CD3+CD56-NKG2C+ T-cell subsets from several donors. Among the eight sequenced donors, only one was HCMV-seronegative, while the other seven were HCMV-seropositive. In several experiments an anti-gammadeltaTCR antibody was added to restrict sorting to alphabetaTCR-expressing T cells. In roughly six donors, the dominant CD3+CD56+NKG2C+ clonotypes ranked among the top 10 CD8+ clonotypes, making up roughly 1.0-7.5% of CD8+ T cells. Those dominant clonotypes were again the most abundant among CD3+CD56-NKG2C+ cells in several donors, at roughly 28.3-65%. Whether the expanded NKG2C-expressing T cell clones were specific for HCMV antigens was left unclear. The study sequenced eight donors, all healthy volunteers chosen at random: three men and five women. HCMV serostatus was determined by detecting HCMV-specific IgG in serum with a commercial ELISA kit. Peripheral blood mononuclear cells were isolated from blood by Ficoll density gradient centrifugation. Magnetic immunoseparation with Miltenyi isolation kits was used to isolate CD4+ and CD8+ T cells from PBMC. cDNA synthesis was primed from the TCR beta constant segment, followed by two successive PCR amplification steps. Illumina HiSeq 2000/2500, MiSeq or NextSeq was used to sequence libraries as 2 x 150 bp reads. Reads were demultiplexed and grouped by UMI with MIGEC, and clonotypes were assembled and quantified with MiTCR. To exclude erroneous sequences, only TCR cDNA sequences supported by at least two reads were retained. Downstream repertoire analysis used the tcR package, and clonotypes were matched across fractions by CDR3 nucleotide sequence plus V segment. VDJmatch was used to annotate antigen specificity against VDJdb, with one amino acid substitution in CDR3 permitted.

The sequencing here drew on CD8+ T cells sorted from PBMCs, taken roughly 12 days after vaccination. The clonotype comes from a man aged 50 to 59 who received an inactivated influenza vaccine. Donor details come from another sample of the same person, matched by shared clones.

CDR3 region: CSARGTSGRALGNEQFF. In nucleotides, the sequence is TGCAGTGCTAGAGGTACTAGCGGGAGGGCTCTAGGAAATGAGCAGTTCTTC. The receptor chain draws on TRBV20-1 and TRBJ2-1; TRBD2 fits 13 bases in the junction. Inclusive of the bounding cysteine and phenylalanine, the CDR3 is 17 residues long. Only the CDR3 region is kept as DNA, spanning 51 bases read in frame from base 1. Trimming leaves V shorter by 1 base and J shorter by 7 bases, with the junction holding 10 bases beyond the gene matches. From a lookup of the germline V gene (reference sequence), CDR1 and CDR2 are DFQATT and SNEGSKA.